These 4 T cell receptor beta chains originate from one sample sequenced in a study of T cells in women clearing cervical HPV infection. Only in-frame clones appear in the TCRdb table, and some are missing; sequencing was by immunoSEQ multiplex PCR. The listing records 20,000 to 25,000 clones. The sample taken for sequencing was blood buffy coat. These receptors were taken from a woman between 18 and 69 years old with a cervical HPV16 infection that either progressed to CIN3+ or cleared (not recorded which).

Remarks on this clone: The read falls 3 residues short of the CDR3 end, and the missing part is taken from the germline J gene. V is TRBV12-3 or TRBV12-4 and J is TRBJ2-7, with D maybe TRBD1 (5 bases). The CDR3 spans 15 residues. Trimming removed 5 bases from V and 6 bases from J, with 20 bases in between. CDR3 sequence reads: CASSRRSQGRTEQYF. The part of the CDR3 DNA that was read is TGTGCCAGCAGTCGCCGATCCCAGGGAAGGACCGAG.

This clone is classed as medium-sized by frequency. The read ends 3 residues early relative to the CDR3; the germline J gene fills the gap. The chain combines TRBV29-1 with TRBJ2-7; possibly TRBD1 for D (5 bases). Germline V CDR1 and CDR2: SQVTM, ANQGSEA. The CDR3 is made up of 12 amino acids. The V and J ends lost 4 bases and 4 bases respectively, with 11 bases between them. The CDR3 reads CSVGQGGYEQYF. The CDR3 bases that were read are TGCAGCGTTGGTCAGGGTGGTTACGAG.

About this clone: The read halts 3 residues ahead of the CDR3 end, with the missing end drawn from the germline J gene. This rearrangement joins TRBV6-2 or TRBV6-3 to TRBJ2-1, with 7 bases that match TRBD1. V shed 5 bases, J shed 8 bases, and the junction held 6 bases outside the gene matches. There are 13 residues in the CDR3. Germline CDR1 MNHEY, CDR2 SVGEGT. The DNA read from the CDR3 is TGTGCCAGCAGTGCCGACAGGGTCTATGAG. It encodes CASSADRVYE. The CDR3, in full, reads CASSADRVYEQFF.

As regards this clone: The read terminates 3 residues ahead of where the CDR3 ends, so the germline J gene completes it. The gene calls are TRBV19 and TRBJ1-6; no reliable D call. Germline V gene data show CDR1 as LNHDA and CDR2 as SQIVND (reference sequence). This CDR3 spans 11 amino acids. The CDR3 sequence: CASTLGVALHF. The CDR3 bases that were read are TGTGCCAGTACCCTAGGAGTAGCC.